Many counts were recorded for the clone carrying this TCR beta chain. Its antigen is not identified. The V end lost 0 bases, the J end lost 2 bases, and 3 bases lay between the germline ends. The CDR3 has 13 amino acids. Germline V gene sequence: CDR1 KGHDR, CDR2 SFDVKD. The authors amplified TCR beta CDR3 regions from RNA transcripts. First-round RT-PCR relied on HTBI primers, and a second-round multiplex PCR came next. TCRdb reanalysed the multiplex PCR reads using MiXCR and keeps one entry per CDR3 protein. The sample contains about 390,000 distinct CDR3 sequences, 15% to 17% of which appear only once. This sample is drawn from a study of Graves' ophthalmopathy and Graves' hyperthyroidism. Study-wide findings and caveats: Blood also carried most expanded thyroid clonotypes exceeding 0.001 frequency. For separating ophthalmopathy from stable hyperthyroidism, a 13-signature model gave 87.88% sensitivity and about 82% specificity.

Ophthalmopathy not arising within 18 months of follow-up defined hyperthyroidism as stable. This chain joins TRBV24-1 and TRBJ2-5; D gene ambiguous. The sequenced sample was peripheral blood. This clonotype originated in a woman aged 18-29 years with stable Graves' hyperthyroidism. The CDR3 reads CATSDLGQETQYF. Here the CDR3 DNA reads TGTGCCACCAGTGATTTGGGGCAAGAGACCCAGTACTTC.